What follows are 17 T cell receptor beta chains derived from one specimen sequenced in a study of blood T cell repertoires in COVID-19. Profiling relied on immunoSEQ multiplex PCR, and the TCRdb table lists in-frame clones only, not all of them. Here the sample spans about 69,000 clones, approximately 79% being singletons. Material: peripheral blood. The origin of the receptors is a human donor in a cohort sampled during active COVID-19.

This chain links TRBV19 with TRBJ1-6, with 7 bases fitting TRBD1. After removal of 8 bases from V and 7 bases from J, the junction contained 5 bases not matched to a gene. The CDR3 extends over 13 amino acids. Germline CDR1 is LNHDA and CDR2 is SQIVND (reference sequence). CDR3 nucleotide sequence: TGTGCCAGTGCCGACAGGGCCAATTCACCCCTCCACTTT. As protein: CASADRANSPLHF.

V and J are TRBV18 and TRBJ1-1, with D possibly matching TRBD1 (6 bases). Germline CDR1 and CDR2: KGHSH and LQKENI. V gave up 0 bases and J gave up 0 bases, with 14 bases separating them. The CDR3 consists of 17 residues. In DNA, the CDR3 is TGTGCCAGCTCACCACCGGCGGGGGCGGGCATGAACACTGAAGCTTTCTTT. This encodes CASSPPAGAGMNTEAFF.

This clone appeared a single time. The chain carries TRBV25-1 and TRBJ2-3, with D perhaps TRBD2 (5 bases). V gave up 5 bases and J gave up 0 bases, with 15 bases separating them. Germline V CDR1 and CDR2: MGHDK, SYGVNS. The CDR3 spans 16 residues. The CDR3 DNA sequence: TGTGCCAGCAGTACCCACCGGGGTCTTAGCACAGATACGCAGTATTTT. It translates to CASSTHRGLSTDTQYF.

This chain uses TRBV5-1 with TRBJ2-7; 11 positions agree with TRBD1. The germline V gene has CDR1 SGHRS and CDR2 YFSETQ. CDR3 length: 15 residues. V shed 4 bases, J shed 9 bases, and the junction held 12 bases outside the gene matches. The CDR3 sequence: CASSDSPRTGGAQYF. The DNA for the CDR3 is TGCGCCAGCAGCGATTCGCCGAGGACAGGGGGCGCGCAGTACTTC.

This chain joins TRBV5-5 and TRBJ2-2; TRBD2 agrees at 7 bases. CDR3 length: 18 residues. Germline loops: CDR1 SGHKS, CDR2 YYEKEE (reference sequence). Losses at the gene ends were 5 bases for V and 4 bases for J; bases not matched to a gene: 17. The CDR3 nucleotides read TGTGCCAGCAGTTTCTCTTACCTGGGTAGCGGGTCCACCGGGGAGCTGTTTTTT. Translation gives CASSFSYLGSGSTGELFF.

This clone is labeled medium-sized. This rearrangement joins TRBV6-5 to TRBJ1-1, with D perhaps matching TRBD1 (5 bases). Looked up from germline, CDR1 is MNHEY and CDR2 is SVGAGI. V lost 8 bases, J lost 11 bases, and 15 bases lay in between. The CDR3 covers 11 residues. The CDR3 loop is CASPGNKMAFF. In DNA form, the CDR3 reads TGTGCCAGCCCAGGGAATAAAATGGCTTTCTTT.

Only a few counts were recorded for this clone. The rearrangement joins TRBV4-1 to TRBJ2-7; 9 bases map to TRBD1. The CDR3 extends over 15 amino acids. CDR1 is MGHRA and CDR2 is YSYEKL in the germline V gene. V gave up 3 bases and J gave up 6 bases; unmatched junction bases: 9. This CDR3 is CASSQMDRGSGEQYF. The CDR3 DNA follows: TGCGCCAGCAGCCAGATGGACAGGGGTAGCGGCGAGCAGTACTTC.

This clone has a handful of counts. The J gene is TRBJ1-4, the V gene TRBV19; TRBD1 matches 10 bases. The CDR3 length is 17 residues. The V gene end was trimmed by 6 bases and the J gene end by 7 bases; junction bases not matched to a gene: 14. The germline V gene encodes CDR1 LNHDA and CDR2 SQIVND (reference sequence). The CDR3 DNA reads TGTGCCAGTAGCCGGGACAGGGGAATACGGGTTGGTGAAAAACTGTTTTTT. Translated, it gives CASSRDRGIRVGEKLFF.

This sequence joins TRBV5-1 and TRBJ1-3; 7 nucleotides agree with TRBD1. CDR1 SGHRS and CDR2 YFSETQ come from the germline V gene. With 0 bases clipped from V and 4 bases from J, the junction kept 4 bases outside the gene matches. This CDR3 spans 15 amino acids. The CDR3 DNA sequence: TGCGCCAGCAGCTTGGACGGGACAGCCGGAAACACCATATATTTT. Its translation: CASSLDGTAGNTIYF.

The gene calls are TRBV5-1 and TRBJ2-2; D unclear. The CDR3 runs 15 residues. Germline V gene data show CDR1 as SGHRS and CDR2 as YFSETQ. V was clipped by 4 bases and J by 0 bases, with 10 bases between them. CDR3 DNA sequence: TGCGCCAGCAGCAACTCACGAACGAACACCGGGGAGCTGTTTTTT. Encoded protein: CASSNSRTNTGELFF.

The J gene is TRBJ2-1, the V gene TRBV5-8, with TRBD2 matching 8 bases. The CDR3 length is 16 residues. The J segment lost 5 bases and the V segment lost 0 bases, leaving 7 bases of the junction unmatched. The germline V gene has CDR1 SGHTS and CDR2 YDEGEE. This chain's CDR3 is CASSLVLAAIDNEQFF. The CDR3 region has the DNA TGTGCCAGCAGCTTGGTACTAGCGGCCATAGACAATGAGCAGTTCTTC.

The chain couples TRBV6-5 to TRBJ2-3; 8 bases agree with TRBD1. Losses at the gene ends were 6 bases for V and 3 bases for J; bases not matched to a gene: 8. Germline assignment: CDR1 MNHEY and CDR2 SVGAGI. This CDR3 comprises 15 residues. CDR3 protein: CASSPGQGATDTQYF. Here the CDR3 DNA reads TGTGCCAGCAGCCCCGGCCAGGGGGCGACAGATACGCAGTATTTT.

J is TRBJ1-4 and V is TRBV6-5, with TRBD1 as a possible D gene (5 bases). Germline V lookup: CDR1 MNHEY, CDR2 SVGAGI. V lost 0 bases, J lost 2 bases, and 10 bases lay in between. The CDR3 sequence is 16 residues long. Here the CDR3 DNA reads TGTGCCAGCAGTTACTCCCCAGGGCGGACTAATGAAAAACTGTTTTTT. Amino acids: CASSYSPGRTNEKLFF.

The chain links TRBV28 to TRBJ2-5; TRBD2 matches 10 bases. The germline gives CDR1 MDHEN, CDR2 SYDVKM. The CDR3 contains 16 residues. The ends lost 1 base at V and 4 bases at J; junction bases unmatched: 6. In DNA, the CDR3 is TGTGCCAGCAGTTTATCGGCTAGCGGGAGCTCAGAGACCCAGTACTTC. Translating it yields CASSLSASGSSETQYF.

The chain joins TRBV6-5 to TRBJ2-1; 9 bases are shared with TRBD1. Unmatched junction bases numbered 7, after V lost 6 bases and J lost 7 bases. From germline, CDR1 is MNHEY and CDR2 SVGAGI. CDR3 length: 14 amino acids. CDR3 amino acids: CASSAGTGKNEQFF. The CDR3 DNA sequence: TGTGCCAGCAGCGCCGGGACAGGGAAAAATGAGCAGTTCTTC.

This chain uses TRBV5-1 with TRBJ2-3; 15 bases align to TRBD2. With 3 bases clipped from V and 5 bases from J, the junction kept 1 base outside the gene matches. CDR1 is SGHRS and CDR2 is YFSETQ in the germline V gene. The CDR3 has 15 residues. The DNA of the CDR3 is TGCGCCAGCAGCTGGGGACTAGCGGGAGGAGATACGCAGTATTTT. Translation gives CASSWGLAGGDTQYF.

J is TRBJ1-6 and V is TRBV27; D is undetermined. The V end lost 6 bases, the J end lost 7 bases, and 7 bases lay between the germline ends. CDR1 MNHEY and CDR2 SMNVEV come from the germline V gene (reference sequence). The CDR3 has 12 residues. The chain's CDR3 is CASRTGNSPLHF. The DNA of the CDR3 is TGTGCCAGCAGGACTGGGAATTCACCCCTCCACTTT.